These 2 T cell receptor beta chains were all obtained from the same sample, sequenced in a study of cytomegalovirus exposure and HLA in healthy donors. PCR was performed using 60 Vbeta and 13 Jbeta primers. TCRdb's table, derived via immunoSEQ multiplex PCR, lists solely in-frame clones and lacks some. This table has approximately 180,000 clones, around 84% appearing once. The source material was PBMCs. These receptors were collected from a woman younger than 35 in good health and CMV-seronegative.

The rearrangement joins TRBV27 to TRBJ1-5; D gene uncertain. Trimming stripped 5 bases from V and 7 bases from J, with 15 bases between. The CDR3 totals 14 residues. The V gene's germline CDR1 is MNHEY and CDR2 SMNVEV (reference sequence). DNA of the CDR3: TGTGCCAGCAGTCCCCGGGAAGGGCGGCAGCCCCAGCATTTT. It encodes CASSPREGRQPQHF.

The V gene is TRBV30, the J gene TRBJ2-7; 8 nucleotides line up with TRBD2. This CDR3 has 16 amino acids. Trimming at V came to 0 bases and at J to 7 bases, leaving 14 bases not matched to a gene. The germline V gene encodes CDR1 GTSNPN and CDR2 SVGIG (reference sequence). The CDR3 reads CAWSVGTGGSREEQYF. DNA for the CDR3: TGTGCCTGGAGTGTAGGTACGGGAGGGTCGCGAGAGGAGCAGTACTTC. The entire variable domain, with the rest obtained from reference TRBV30 and TRBJ2-7, is as follows: SQTIHQWPATLVQPVGSPLSLECTVEGTSNPNLYWYRQAAGRGLQLLFYSVGIGQISSEVPQNLSASRPQDRQFILSSKKLLLSDSGFYLCAWSVGTGGSREEQYFGPGTRLTVT.